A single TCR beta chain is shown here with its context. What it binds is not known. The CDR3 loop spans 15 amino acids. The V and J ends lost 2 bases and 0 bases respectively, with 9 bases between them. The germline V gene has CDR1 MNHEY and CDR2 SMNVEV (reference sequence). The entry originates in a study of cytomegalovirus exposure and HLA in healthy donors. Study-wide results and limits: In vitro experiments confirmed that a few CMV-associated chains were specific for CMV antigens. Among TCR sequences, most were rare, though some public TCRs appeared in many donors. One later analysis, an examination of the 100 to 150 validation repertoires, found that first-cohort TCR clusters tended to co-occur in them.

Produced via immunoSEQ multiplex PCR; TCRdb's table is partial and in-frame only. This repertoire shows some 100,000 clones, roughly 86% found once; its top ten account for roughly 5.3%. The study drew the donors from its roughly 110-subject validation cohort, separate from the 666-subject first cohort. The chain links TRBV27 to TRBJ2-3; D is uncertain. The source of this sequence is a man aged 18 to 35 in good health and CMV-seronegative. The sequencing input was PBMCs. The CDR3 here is CASSLTVTSTDTQYF. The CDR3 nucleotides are TGTGCCAGCAGTTTAACGGTAACTAGCACAGATACGCAGTATTTT.